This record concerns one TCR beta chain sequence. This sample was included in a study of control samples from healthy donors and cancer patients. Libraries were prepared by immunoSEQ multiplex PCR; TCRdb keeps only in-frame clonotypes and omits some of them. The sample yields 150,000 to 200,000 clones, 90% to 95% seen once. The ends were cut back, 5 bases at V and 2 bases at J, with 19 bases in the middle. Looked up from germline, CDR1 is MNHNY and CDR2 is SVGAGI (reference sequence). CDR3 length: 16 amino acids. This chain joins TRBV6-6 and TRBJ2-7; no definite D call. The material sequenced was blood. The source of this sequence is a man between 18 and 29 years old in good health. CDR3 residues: CASSRYPPGQTYEQYF. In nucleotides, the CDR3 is TGTGCCAGCAGTCGCTACCCACCGGGCCAAACCTACGAGCAGTACTTC.